This T cell receptor beta chain appears in the sequencing data of a study of regulatory T cells in long-lasting Graves disease. Study outcomes and limitations: Patients with persistent disease showed a bias toward TRBV28, TRBJ1-2 and TRBJ2-5. Public clonotype sharing was higher in persistent than newly diagnosed patients. Sample size, which was small, may have reduced accuracy.

Investigators prepared the TCR beta libraries by applying iRepertoire HTBI primers and Arm-PCR of CDR3 regions. TCRdb independently ran MiXCR on the multiplex PCR reads; one entry per CDR3 protein. The data show around 500,000 distinct CDR3 sequences, approximately 12% seen once. This clonotype was seen at least ten times. Its cognate antigen is unknown. From germline, CDR1 is WSHSY and CDR2 SAAADI. This CDR3 spans 16 amino acids. V lost 4 bases to trimming and J lost 6 bases; unmatched junction nucleotides: 4. Time point denoted: newly diagnosed GD, antithyroid drugs for less than 3 months. Isolated PBMC RNA provided the starting material for the TCR library. This sample also appeared in a second study, on T cells in Graves' hyperthyroidism and ophthalmopathy. That work states: RT-PCR in the first round (using the HTBI primer set) targeted the TCR CDR3.

This specimen consisted of peripheral blood mononuclear cells (PBMCs), obtained at new diagnosis, from a patient treated with antithyroid drugs. This TCR came from a man under 40 with Graves disease. The rearrangement uses TRBV10-2 and TRBJ2-2; TRBD2 agrees at 14 bases. DNA of the CDR3: TGCGCCAGCAGTGGTTCGGGACTAGCGGGAGCCGGGGAGCTGTTTTTT. It encodes CASSGSGLAGAGELFF.